This T cell receptor beta chain was sequenced for a study of Graves' ophthalmopathy and Graves' hyperthyroidism. Across the study: No treatment had been given when peripheral blood was collected at initial diagnosis.

Active ophthalmopathy (CAS at least 3, NOSPECS at least 4), lasting under 3 months. The PBMCs were taken from 10 ml of fresh peripheral blood. The study amplified TCR beta CDR3 regions using RNA transcripts. In the first round, RT-PCR was carried out with HTBI primers, and a multiplex PCR formed the second round. Each CDR3 protein is one row after TCRdb ran MiXCR on the multiplex PCR reads. The sample includes about 640,000 distinct CDR3 sequences, about two fifths of them seen just once. Notes on the study in general: Detected in blood as well were most expanded thyroid clonotypes with frequency above 0.001.

Germline CDR1 reads SGHRS; CDR2 reads YFSETQ. The CDR3 length is 15 residues. V was cut by 2 bases and J by 4 bases, with 13 bases left in between. This clonotype occurred many times. What it binds is unknown. This clonotype was sampled from an adult man with Graves' ophthalmopathy. The chain links TRBV5-1 to TRBJ1-3; possibly TRBD1 for D (5 bases). The material sequenced was peripheral blood. In DNA, the CDR3 is TGCGCCAGCAGCTTCTTTTCGGGGGACGGAAACACCATATATTTT. Translated: CASSFFSGDGNTIYF.